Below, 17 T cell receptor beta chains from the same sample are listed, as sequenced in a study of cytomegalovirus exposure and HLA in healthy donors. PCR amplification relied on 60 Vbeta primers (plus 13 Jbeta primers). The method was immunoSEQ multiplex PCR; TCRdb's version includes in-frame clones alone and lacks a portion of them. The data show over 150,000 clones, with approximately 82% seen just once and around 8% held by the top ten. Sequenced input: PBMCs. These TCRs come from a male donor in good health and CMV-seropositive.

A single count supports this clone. The CDR3 region is CASSRTSGKNHEQYF. CDR3 in DNA: TGTGCCAGCAGCCGGACTAGCGGGAAAAACCACGAGCAGTACTTC. The gene calls are TRBV5-6 and TRBJ2-7; 12 positions agree with TRBD2. Germline CDR1 is SGHDT and CDR2 is YYEEEE. CDR3 length: 15 residues. V lost 4 bases and J lost 5; bases outside the gene matches: 7.

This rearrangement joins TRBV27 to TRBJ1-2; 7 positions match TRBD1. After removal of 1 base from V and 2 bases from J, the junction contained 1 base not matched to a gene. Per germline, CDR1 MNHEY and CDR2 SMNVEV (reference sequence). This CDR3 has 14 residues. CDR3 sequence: CASSLYRGNYGYTF. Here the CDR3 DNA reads TGTGCCAGCAGTTTATACAGGGGCAACTATGGCTACACCTTC.

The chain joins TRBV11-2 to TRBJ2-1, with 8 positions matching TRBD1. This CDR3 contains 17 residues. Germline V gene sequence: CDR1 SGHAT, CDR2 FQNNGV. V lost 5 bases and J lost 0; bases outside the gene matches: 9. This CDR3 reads CASSLRQGLSSYNEQFF. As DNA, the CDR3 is TGTGCCAGCAGCCTAAGACAGGGGTTGAGCTCCTACAATGAGCAGTTCTTC.

In DNA form, the CDR3 reads TGTGCCAGCAGCTTAGCCCAAGCAGCGGGGTGGAATGAGCAGTTCTTC. Translating gives CASSLAQAAGWNEQFF. The chain combines TRBV7-2 with TRBJ2-1, with 7 nucleotides matching TRBD2. From germline, CDR1 is SGHTA and CDR2 FQGNSA. Unmatched junction bases numbered 9, after V lost 0 bases and J lost 7 bases. This CDR3 has 16 amino acids.

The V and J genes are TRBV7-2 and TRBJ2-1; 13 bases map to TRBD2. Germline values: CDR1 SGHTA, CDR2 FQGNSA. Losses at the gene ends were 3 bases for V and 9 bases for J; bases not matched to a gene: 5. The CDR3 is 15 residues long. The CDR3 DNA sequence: TGTGCCAGCAGCTTGAGACTAGCGGGAGGCAGTGAGCAGTTCTTC. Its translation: CASSLRLAGGSEQFF.

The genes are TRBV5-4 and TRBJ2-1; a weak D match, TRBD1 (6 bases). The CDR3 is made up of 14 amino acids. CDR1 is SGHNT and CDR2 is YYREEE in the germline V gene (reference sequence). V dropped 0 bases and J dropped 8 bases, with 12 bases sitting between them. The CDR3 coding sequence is TGTGCCAGCAGCTTGGACCGAACAGGGTATGAGCAGTTCTTC. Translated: CASSLDRTGYEQFF.

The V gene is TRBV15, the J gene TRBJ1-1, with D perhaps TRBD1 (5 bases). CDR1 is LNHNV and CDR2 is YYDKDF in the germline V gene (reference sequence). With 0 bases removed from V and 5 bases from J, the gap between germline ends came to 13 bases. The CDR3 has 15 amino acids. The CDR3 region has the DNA TGTGCCACCAGCAGAGATCGTGGGGCTGGGACTGAAGCTTTCTTT. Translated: CATSRDRGAGTEAFF.

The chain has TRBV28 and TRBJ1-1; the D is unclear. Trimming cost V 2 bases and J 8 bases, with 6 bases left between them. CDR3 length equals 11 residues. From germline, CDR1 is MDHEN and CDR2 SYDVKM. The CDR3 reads CASSLRAEAFF. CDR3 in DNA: TGTGCCAGCAGTTTAAGAGCCGAAGCTTTCTTT.

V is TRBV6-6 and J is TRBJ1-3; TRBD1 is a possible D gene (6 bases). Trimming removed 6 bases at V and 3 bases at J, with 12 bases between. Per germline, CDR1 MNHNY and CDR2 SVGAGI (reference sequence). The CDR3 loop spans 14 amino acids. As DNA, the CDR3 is TGTGCCAGCAGCTCCCCAGGGGTTGGAAACACCATATATTTT. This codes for CASSSPGVGNTIYF.

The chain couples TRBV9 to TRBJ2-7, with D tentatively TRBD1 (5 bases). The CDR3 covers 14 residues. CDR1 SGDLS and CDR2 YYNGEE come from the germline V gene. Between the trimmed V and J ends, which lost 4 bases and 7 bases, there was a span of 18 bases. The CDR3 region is CASSLTGRVGEQYF. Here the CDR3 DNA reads TGTGCCAGCAGCTTAACGGGCAGGGTTGGGGAGCAGTACTTC.

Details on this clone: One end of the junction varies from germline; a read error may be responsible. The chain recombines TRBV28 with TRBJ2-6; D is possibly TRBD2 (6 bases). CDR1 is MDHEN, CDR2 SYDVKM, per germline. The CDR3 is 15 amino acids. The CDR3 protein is CASSLGGSGANGLTF. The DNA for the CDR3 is TGTGCCAGCAGTCTCGGGGGATCTGGGGCCAACGGCCTGACTTTC. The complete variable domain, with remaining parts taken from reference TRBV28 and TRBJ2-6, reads DVKVTQSSRYLVKRTGEKVFLECVQDMDHENMFWYRQDPGLGLRLIYFSYDVKMKEKGDIPEGYSVSREKKERFSLILESASTNQTSMYLCASSLGGSGANGLTFGAGSRLTVL.

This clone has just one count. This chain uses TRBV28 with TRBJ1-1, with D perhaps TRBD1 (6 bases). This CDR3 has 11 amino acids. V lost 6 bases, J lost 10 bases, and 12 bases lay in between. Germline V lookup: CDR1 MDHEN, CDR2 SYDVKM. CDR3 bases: TGTGCCAGCAGGGGCGGGGGGCTAGCTTTCTTT. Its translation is CASRGGGLAFF.

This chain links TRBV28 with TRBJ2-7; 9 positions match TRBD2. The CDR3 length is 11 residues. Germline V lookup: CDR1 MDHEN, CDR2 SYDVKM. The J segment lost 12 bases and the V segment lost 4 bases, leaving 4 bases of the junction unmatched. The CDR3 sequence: CASSSGLAPYF. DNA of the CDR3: TGTGCCAGCAGTTCCGGACTAGCGCCGTACTTC. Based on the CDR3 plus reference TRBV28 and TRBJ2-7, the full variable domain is DVKVTQSSRYLVKRTGEKVFLECVQDMDHENMFWYRQDPGLGLRLIYFSYDVKMKEKGDIPEGYSVSREKKERFSLILESASTNQTSMYLCASSSGLAPYFGPGTRLTVT.

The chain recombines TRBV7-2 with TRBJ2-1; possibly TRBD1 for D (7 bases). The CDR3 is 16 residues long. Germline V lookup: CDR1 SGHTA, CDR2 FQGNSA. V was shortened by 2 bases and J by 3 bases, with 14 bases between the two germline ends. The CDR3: CASSLTRDRLYNEQFF. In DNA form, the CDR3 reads TGTGCCAGCAGCTTAACGCGGGACAGACTCTACAATGAGCAGTTCTTC.

The CDR3, as DNA: TGTGCCAGTCGCCTTCAGGGACAGGGCGGTCAGCCCCAGCATTTT. It codes for CASRLQGQGGQPQHF. V usage is TRBV28 and J usage is TRBJ1-5, with TRBD1 matching over 9 bases. The germline gives CDR1 MDHEN, CDR2 SYDVKM. The CDR3 consists of 15 residues. Trimming took 9 bases from V and 6 from J; bases not matched to a gene: 12. The variable domain in full, with the rest retrieved from reference TRBV28 and TRBJ1-5, is DVKVTQSSRYLVKRTGEKVFLECVQDMDHENMFWYRQDPGLGLRLIYFSYDVKMKEKGDIPEGYSVSREKKERFSLILESASTNQTSMYLCASRLQGQGGQPQHFGDGTRLSIL.

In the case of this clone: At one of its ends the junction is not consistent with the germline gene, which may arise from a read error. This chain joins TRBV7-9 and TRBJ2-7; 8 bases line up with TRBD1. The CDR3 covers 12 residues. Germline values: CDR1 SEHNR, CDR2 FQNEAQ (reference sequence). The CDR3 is CSSSRTGFEQYF. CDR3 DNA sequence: TGTTCCAGCAGCAGGACAGGGTTCGAGCAGTACTTC.

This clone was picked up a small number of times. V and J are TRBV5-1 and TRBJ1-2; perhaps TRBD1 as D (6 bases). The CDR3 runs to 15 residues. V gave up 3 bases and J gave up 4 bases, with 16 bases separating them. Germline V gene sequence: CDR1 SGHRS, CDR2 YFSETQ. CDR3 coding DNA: TGCGCCAGCAGCTCTCAACCGACAGGCCCCTATGGCTACACCTTC. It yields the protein CASSSQPTGPYGYTF.